The next 10 T cell receptor beta chains were all read from a single sample in a study of beta chain features in type 1 diabetes. Expressed TCRB transcripts were sequenced because the entire RNA isolate underwent reverse transcription. TCRdb keeps only in-frame clones here, not all; method: immunoSEQ multiplex PCR. The sample yields about 450,000 clones, 10% to 12% seen once. The specimen was naive CD4+ T cells from blood. The receptors originated from a woman aged 18-29 years in good health.

The chain employs TRBV14 and TRBJ2-7; no firm D call. Germline V gene data show CDR1 as SGHDN and CDR2 as FVKESK. This CDR3 contains 14 residues. Trimming took off 4 bases at V and 0 bases at J, with 10 bases between the two ends. The CDR3 here is CASSPKLSSYEQYF. CDR3 DNA: TGTGCCAGCAGCCCCAAACTAAGCTCCTACGAGCAGTACTTC.

V gene TRBV29-1 combines with J gene TRBJ1-2, with D perhaps matching TRBD1 (6 bases). The V end lost 7 bases, the J end lost 2 bases, and 14 bases lay between the germline ends. Looked up from germline, CDR1 is SQVTM and CDR2 is ANQGSEA. CDR3 length: 13 amino acids. This chain's CDR3 is CSAGRQGNYGYTF. The CDR3 DNA sequence: TGCAGCGCCGGGAGGCAGGGGAACTATGGCTACACCTTC.

This clone has only a few counts. This rearrangement joins TRBV12-5 to TRBJ1-5, with D tentatively TRBD1 (6 bases). Germline V gene data show CDR1 as LGHNT and CDR2 as FRNRAP. This CDR3 spans 16 amino acids. Trimming stripped 5 bases from V and 2 bases from J, with 16 bases between. Here the CDR3 reads CASGPPGEVGNQPQHF. The CDR3 DNA reads TGTGCTAGTGGTCCGCCAGGGGAGGTAGGCAATCAGCCCCAGCATTTT.

The sample holds many counts of this clone. The chain combines TRBV29-1 with TRBJ2-7, with D perhaps matching TRBD2 (5 bases). The CDR3 contains 10 residues. Germline loops: CDR1 SQVTM, CDR2 ANQGSEA. V gave up 5 bases and J gave up 7 bases, with 9 bases separating them. CDR3 DNA: TGCAGCGTTCTGACGGGGGAGCAGTACTTC. It codes for CSVLTGEQYF.

In its sample, this clone was seen a few times. The chain combines TRBV30 with TRBJ2-6, with D uncertain. This CDR3 has 14 residues. CDR1 is GTSNPN, CDR2 SVGIG, per germline (reference sequence). V was clipped by 3 bases and J by 0 bases, with 6 bases between them. CDR3 sequence (DNA): TGTGCCTGGAGCCGTGTCTCTGGGGCCAACGTCCTGACTTTC. Amino acid sequence: CAWSRVSGANVLTF. Filled out from reference TRBV30 and TRBJ2-6, the complete variable domain reads SQTIHQWPATLVQPVGSPLSLECTVEGTSNPNLYWYRQAAGRGLQLLFYSVGIGQISSEVPQNLSASRPQDRQFILSSKKLLLSDSGFYLCAWSRVSGANVLTFGAGSRLTVL.

The chain joins TRBV30 to TRBJ1-5; D is ambiguous. Between the trimmed V and J ends, which lost 3 bases and 0 bases, there was a span of 15 bases. The CDR3 is 16 amino acids. The germline V gene has CDR1 GTSNPN and CDR2 SVGIG (reference sequence). The CDR3 is CAWSLQKYYSNQPQHF. The DNA for the CDR3 is TGTGCCTGGAGCTTGCAGAAGTACTATAGCAATCAGCCCCAGCATTTT. Variable domain in full (rest from reference TRBV30 and TRBJ1-5): SQTIHQWPATLVQPVGSPLSLECTVEGTSNPNLYWYRQAAGRGLQLLFYSVGIGQISSEVPQNLSASRPQDRQFILSSKKLLLSDSGFYLCAWSLQKYYSNQPQHFGDGTRLSIL.

This clone turned up a few times. CDR3 residues: CASSLVIGYGYTF. For the CDR3, the DNA is TGTGCCAGCAGCTTAGTTATCGGCTATGGCTACACCTTC. The chain carries TRBV7-2 and TRBJ1-2; no reliable D call. This CDR3 is 13 amino acids long. The germline V and J ends were trimmed by 1 base and 4 bases, with 7 bases remaining between them. Germline V gene lookup returns CDR1 SGHTA and CDR2 FQGNSA.

CDR3 DNA: TGTGCCAGCAGTTTAAGGCAGGGGAGCTCCTACGAGCAGTACTTC. Translating it yields CASSLRQGSSYEQYF. The rearrangement uses TRBV27 and TRBJ2-7; perhaps TRBD1 as D (6 bases). V lost 2 bases, J lost 0 bases, and 11 bases lay in between. The germline gives CDR1 MNHEY, CDR2 SMNVEV (reference sequence). CDR3 length: 15 residues.

This clone turned up a few times. This chain uses TRBV7-2 with TRBJ1-5, with a weak D call TRBD1 (6 bases). Germline V lookup: CDR1 SGHTA, CDR2 FQGNSA. CDR3 length equals 16 residues. V gave up 7 bases and J gave up 2 bases, with 18 bases separating them. The CDR3 bases are TGTGCCAGCACCCGGGACACCGGGGGAGGCAATCAGCCCCAGCATTTT. It translates to CASTRDTGGGNQPQHF.

This clone was detected a few times. The chain uses TRBV30 and TRBJ1-1, with D possibly matching TRBD1 (5 bases). Germline-derived CDR1 and CDR2 are GTSNPN and SVGIG (reference sequence). The CDR3 contains 15 residues. Trimming stripped 5 bases from V and 0 bases from J, with 16 bases between. CDR3: CAWLRAALMNTEAFF. As DNA, the CDR3 is TGTGCCTGGCTCAGGGCAGCCCTTATGAACACTGAAGCTTTCTTT.